The sequence of this T cell receptor beta chain was determined in a study of blood T cell repertoires in COVID-19. About the study: Sites in the United States, Italy and Spain provided acute and convalescent COVID-19 samples. T cells, B-cell-depleted T cells, or PBMCs supplied cDNA or gDNA.

Unmatched junction bases numbered 3, after V lost 0 bases and J lost 3 bases. Germline V gene lookup returns CDR1 SGHTS and CDR2 YDEGEE. CDR3 size: 15 residues. The repertoire was sequenced with immunoSEQ multiplex PCR; TCRdb's copy has only in-frame clones and lacks some. Here the sample spans 300,000 to 350,000 clones, around 90% being singletons. This rearrangement joins TRBV5-8 to TRBJ2-5; 9 nucleotides align to TRBD2. Source material: peripheral blood. The sequence came from a young woman with COVID-19, enrolled during active disease. The CDR3, as DNA: TGTGCCAGCAGCTTGGGCGGGAGGGAGGAAGAGACCCAGTACTTC. It translates to CASSLGGREEETQYF.